Shown below are 15 T cell receptor beta chains from a single sample sequenced in a study of blood T cell repertoires in COVID-19. Libraries were prepared by immunoSEQ multiplex PCR; TCRdb keeps only in-frame clonotypes and omits some of them. This sample has around 72,000 clones, with about 91% found just once. Sequencing input: peripheral blood. These TCRs come from a human donor with active COVID-19. The donor label of this sample is uncertain.

V usage is TRBV6-2 or TRBV6-3 and J usage is TRBJ2-7; 7 positions match TRBD1. Germline V gene data show CDR1 as MNHEY and CDR2 as SVGEGT. The CDR3 runs to 13 residues. The V segment lost 5 bases and the J segment 3 bases; nucleotides outside the gene matches: 4. CDR3 DNA sequence: TGTGCCAGCAGTGACAGGGCCTACTACGAGCAGTACTTC. As protein: CASSDRAYYEQYF.

V gene TRBV6-2 or TRBV6-3 combines with J gene TRBJ1-2, with 7 bases fitting TRBD1. Trimming cost V 4 bases and J 7 bases; bases outside gene matches: 6. From germline, CDR1 is MNHEY and CDR2 SVGEGT. This CDR3 is built from 13 residues. DNA for the CDR3: TGTGCCAGCAGTTTGGGACAGACCACTGGCTACACCTTC. Translating it yields CASSLGQTTGYTF.

The chain joins TRBV28 to TRBJ1-1, with TRBD1 matching over 7 bases. Germline trimming cut 5 bases from V and 11 bases from J; bases unmatched to any gene: 5. Germline CDR1 reads MDHEN; CDR2 reads SYDVKM. This CDR3 is built from 11 residues. The CDR3 loop reads CASSGTDRAFF. In DNA form, the CDR3 reads TGTGCCAGCAGTGGGACAGATCGGGCTTTCTTT.

This clone has just one count. CDR3 region: CASTSGINYGYTF. CDR3 DNA sequence: TGTGCCAGCACCTCGGGGATTAACTATGGCTACACCTTC. The rearrangement links TRBV5-8 to TRBJ1-2; no definite D call. Germline CDR1 reads SGHTS; CDR2 reads YDEGEE. The V gene lost 6 bases and the J gene lost 1 base, with 10 bases spanning the gap. CDR3 length equals 13 residues.

The genes are TRBV6-5 and TRBJ1-2, with D possibly TRBD1 on 5 matching bases. The CDR3 totals 13 residues. V dropped 6 bases and J dropped 4 bases, with 12 bases sitting between them. CDR1 and CDR2 from the germline V gene are MNHEY and SVGAGI. CDR3 nucleotide sequence: TGTGCCAGCAGGGGGCCGGGGGGCTATGGCTACACCTTC. Encoded protein: CASRGPGGYGYTF.

This chain uses TRBV7-3 with TRBJ2-1; D ambiguous. The V and J ends lost 0 bases and 9 bases respectively, with 15 bases between them. This CDR3 has 15 residues. Germline V gene data show CDR1 as SGHTA and CDR2 as FQGTGA. CDR3 bases: TGTGCCAGCAGCTTAACCTCCGCGCGAGTCATTGAGCAGTTCTTC. It specifies CASSLTSARVIEQFF.

V usage is TRBV19 and J usage is TRBJ1-4; 7 bases are a match to TRBD1. J was trimmed by 0 bases and V by 7 bases; bases with no gene match: 5. Per the germline V gene, CDR1 is LNHDA and CDR2 is SQIVND (reference sequence). CDR3 length: 15 amino acids. The CDR3 sequence: CASKSQGATNEKLFF. The CDR3 nucleotides are TGTGCCAGTAAGAGCCAGGGGGCAACTAATGAAAAACTGTTTTTT.

The chain is built from TRBV2 and TRBJ1-4; D ambiguous. Germline V CDR1 and CDR2: SNHLY, FYNNEI. V lost 4 bases to trimming and J lost 8 bases, with 14 bases between them. The CDR3 is 14 residues long. The CDR3 reads CASSVSGGREKLFF. CDR3 bases: TGTGCCAGCAGTGTTTCAGGCGGGAGGGAAAAACTGTTTTTT.

The chain uses TRBV7-2 and TRBJ2-2; D possibly corresponds to TRBD2 (5 bases). Germline assignment: CDR1 SGHTA and CDR2 FQGNSA. Trimming removed 3 bases from V and 2 bases from J, with 10 bases in between. There are 15 residues in the CDR3. CDR3 coding DNA: TGTGCCAGCAGCTTGAGCGGTCCAAACACCGGGGAGCTGTTTTTT. Translating gives CASSLSGPNTGELFF.

The V and J genes are TRBV2 and TRBJ2-3; 16 bases are shared with TRBD2. V trimming: 8 bases; J trimming: 1 base; junction bases outside the gene matches: 6. The CDR3 runs 17 residues. CDR1 is SNHLY, CDR2 FYNNEI, per germline. CDR3 coding DNA: TGTGCCAGCGGGGGGACTAGCGGGAGGGGAGGCACAGATACGCAGTATTTT. This encodes CASGGTSGRGGTDTQYF.

The V call is TRBV7-3, the J call TRBJ1-6; no clear D. The CDR3 has 14 amino acids. CDR1 SGHTA and CDR2 FQGTGA come from the germline V gene. The V end lost 3 bases, the J end lost 0 bases, and 3 bases lay between the germline ends. The CDR3 sequence is CASSFSSYNSPLHF. The CDR3 bases are TGTGCCAGCAGCTTCAGCTCCTATAATTCACCCCTCCACTTT.

The chain is built from TRBV4-3 and TRBJ2-1; 12 bases are a match to TRBD2. Germline V gives CDR1 LGHNA, CDR2 YSLEER. V gave up 0 bases and J gave up 0 bases; unmatched junction bases: 12. CDR3 size: 21 residues. The CDR3 DNA reads TGCGCCAGCAGCCAAGAATCGAGGACTAGCGGGATGGCGACCTCCTACAATGAGCAGTTCTTC. This sequence encodes CASSQESRTSGMATSYNEQFF.

The chain has TRBV19 and TRBJ2-7, with 12 nucleotides matching TRBD2. The CDR3 is 14 amino acids. Germline loops: CDR1 LNHDA, CDR2 SQIVND (reference sequence). Unmatched junction bases numbered 1, after V lost 3 bases and J lost 4 bases. The DNA for the CDR3 is TGTGCCAGTAGTATGACTAGCGGGAGATACGAGCAGTACTTC. Its protein product is CASSMTSGRYEQYF. The complete variable domain, with remaining parts taken from reference TRBV19 and TRBJ2-7, reads DGGITQSPKYLFRKEGQNVTLSCEQNLNHDAMYWYRQDPGQGLRLIYYSQIVNDFQKGDIAEGYSVSREKKESFPLTVTSAQKNPTAFYLCASSMTSGRYEQYFGPGTRLTVT.

The chain has TRBV10-3 and TRBJ1-1; tentatively, D is TRBD1 (5 bases). CDR3 size: 13 residues. Germline values: CDR1 ENHRY, CDR2 SYGVKD. V lost 5 bases and J 4 bases, leaving 11 bases between the germline ends. The CDR3 DNA reads TGTGCCATCAGTATACACACAGGCACTGAAGCTTTCTTT. Protein sequence: CAISIHTGTEAFF.

This clone was counted once. The rearrangement links TRBV6-5 to TRBJ2-1; D gene unclear. V was clipped by 0 bases and J by 4 bases, with 7 bases between them. CDR3 size: 14 residues. The germline V gene encodes CDR1 MNHEY and CDR2 SVGAGI. The CDR3 sequence: CASSYSLPYNEQFF. Here the CDR3 DNA reads TGTGCCAGCAGTTACTCCCTACCATACAATGAGCAGTTCTTC.